Included here is one T cell receptor beta chain sequence, with context. Compared with the rest of its sample, this clonotype is medium-sized (0.01 to 0.1%). The antigen this receptor binds is unknown. The sample holds no much larger clone one base away, and base qualities are not on file. In a library made to pick up alpha chains, this beta chain is a stray read with a size that means little. Receptors were amplified or captured by 5' RACE. The sequencer was a NextSeq 500. To allow correction of PCR and sequencing errors, the TCR library protocol tagged every TCR cDNA molecule with a unique molecular identifier. The authors' analysis ran thus. TCR identification, UMI-based error correction and CDR3 extraction were performed with Decombinator tools. Expanded TCRs were defined as those above a frequency of 2 per 1,000, corresponding to the top 1% of the tumor frequency distribution. Each repertoire was subsampled 100 times to 5,000 TCRs, after which Renyi diversity was computed with the R vegan package. CDR3 similarity networks were constructed using string-kernel similarity of amino acid triplets, with links drawn between CDR3s whose pairwise similarity was above 0.82. In-frame beta chains were kept once TCRdb had trimmed the public reads at Q25 with fastp and called clones with MiXCR. A single entry per CDR3 protein holds the most common genes and DNA from its merged rows. The V and J calls come from TCRdb's annotation, not from the publication. The sample profile shows roughly 10,000 distinct CDR3 sequences; around 6.9% of them were found once. In total, the top ten clones hold 25% to 35% of the sample.

This sample was taken from a study of spatial heterogeneity in lung cancer (dated by TCRdb to between 2018 and 2021). Concerning the study at large: Beta-chain transcripts were consistently detected in greater numbers than alpha-chain transcripts, which likely reflects a higher abundance of beta-chain transcripts. In the raw uncorrected reads, each unique combination of TCR and UMI appeared more than ten times on average. In non-small cell lung cancer, the study quantitatively compared TCR alpha and beta repertoires across several tumor regions, matched nontumor lung, and blood. The study linked features of the TCR repertoire to counts of nonsynonymous mutations, which were determined by whole-exome sequencing of tumor tissue. At surgery, both alpha and beta chains were TCR-sequenced in 200 to 250 tumor regions, 63 to 80 matched nontumor lung samples and over 50 PBMC samples.

Broad study findings and their caveats: Additional single-cell paired TCR alpha and beta sequencing was considered necessary to confirm, at a functional level, the hypothesis that regional TCRs recognize regional mutations. Ubiquitous expanded tumor TCRs were found in blood more often at tumor resection than at routine follow-up.

The time point label on this specimen signifies: sample taken at primary tumor resection. Whole RNA extracted from tumor and nontumor lung tissue, or from cryopreserved PBMC samples, was used for TCR sequencing without cell sorting. Samples were obtained from around 72 patients with early-stage, untreated non-small cell lung cancer from the lung TRACERx cohort. Only patients for whom sufficient RNA was available from at least two tumor regions were selected for TCR sequencing. The CDR3 spans 17 residues, from the cysteine through the phenylalanine. Only CDR3 DNA remains: 51 bases, in frame from the first base. CDR1 and CDR2 are drawn from the germline V gene: MDHEN, SYDVKM. The germline V and J ends show losses of 6 bases and 0 bases respectively, and no gene match explains 9 bases of the junction.

This sequence was found in a male donor with early-stage non-small cell lung cancer. The rearranged segments are TRBV28 and TRBJ2-2; TRBD1 matches 8 bases in the middle. This sample comprised PBMCs, obtained at surgery. The CDR3 amino acid sequence is: CASSPPDRVANTGELFF. The DNA reads as follows: TGTGCCAGCAGCCCACCGGACAGGGTCGCGAACACCGGGGAGCTGTTTTTT.